This T cell receptor (beta chain) is drawn from a study of T cell responses to AZD1222 COVID-19 vaccine. Study summary: Timing groups of about 4 and about 12 weeks for second doses were pooled. Study findings and constraints: Repertoire sampling was restricted to post-peak T cell response timepoints.

The protocol was immunoSEQ multiplex PCR, while the TCRdb copy is restricted to in-frame clones and leaves out a portion. Here the sample spans under 150,000 clones, 90% being singletons. Of note for this clone: Its antigen is unknown.

The CDR3 contains 13 residues. The V gene's germline CDR1 is ENHRY and CDR2 SYGVKD. The V gene end was trimmed by 2 bases and the J gene end by 6 bases; junction bases not matched to a gene: 2. This receptor was taken from an adult in good health. This chain links TRBV10-3 with TRBJ2-7; 9 positions agree with TRBD2. The sequences come from peripheral blood, collected on day 0 of AZD1222 vaccination. CDR3 protein: CAISEASGAEQYF. The CDR3, as DNA: TGTGCCATCAGTGAGGCTAGCGGGGCCGAGCAGTACTTC.